The 14 T cell receptor beta chains in this list originate from one sample, sequenced in a study of post-analysis software for immune sequencing data. General study results and limits: Compared with controls, patients had more of roughly five TRBV segments, including TRBV5-6, TRBV5-1 and TRBV20-1.

Prepared libraries of TCR beta cDNA carried unique molecular identifiers. MiXCR was run by TCRdb on the PCR reads, yielding one entry per CDR3 protein. The data show about 500,000 distinct CDR3 sequences, roughly 45% seen once. No antigens are known for them. The sample consisted of blood. Source of these receptors: a girl between 10 and 17 years old with multiple sclerosis.

The J gene is TRBJ2-3, the V gene TRBV12-3 or TRBV12-4; D ambiguous. CDR3 size: 12 residues. V gave up 2 bases and J gave up 6 bases, with 6 bases separating them. The chain's CDR3 is CASSLFRDTQYF. CDR3 nucleotide sequence: TGTGCCAGCAGTTTATTCAGGGATACGCAGTATTTT.

The gene calls are TRBV5-1 and TRBJ2-2, with 8 nucleotides matching TRBD1. Germline loops: CDR1 SGHRS, CDR2 YFSETQ. This CDR3 has 15 amino acids. Germline trimming cut 0 bases from V and 6 bases from J; bases unmatched to any gene: 4. The CDR3 spells CASSLAQGASGELFF. CDR3 nucleotide sequence: TGCGCCAGCAGCTTGGCCCAGGGGGCGTCCGGGGAGCTGTTTTTT. The full variable domain, completed using reference TRBV5-1 and TRBJ2-2, is KAGVTQTPRYLIKTRGQQVTLSCSPISGHRSVSWYQQTPGQGLQFLFEYFSETQRNKGNFPGRFSGRQFSNSRSEMNVSTLELGDSALYLCASSLAQGASGELFFGEGSRLTVL.

V usage is TRBV5-1 and J usage is TRBJ1-1, with TRBD1 identical over 8 bases. The germline V gene encodes CDR1 SGHRS and CDR2 YFSETQ. With V trimmed by 3 bases and J by 0 bases, 4 bases remained unmatched. The CDR3 is 15 residues long. CDR3 residues: CASSYAGGLNTEAFF. The DNA for the CDR3 is TGCGCCAGCAGCTACGCAGGGGGCTTGAACACTGAAGCTTTCTTT.

The chain links TRBV3-1 to TRBJ2-1, with TRBD2 matching 9 bases. CDR1 LGHDT and CDR2 YNNKEL come from the germline V gene (reference sequence). This CDR3 is 16 amino acids long. Trimming cost V 4 bases and J 5 bases; bases outside gene matches: 9. CDR3 DNA: TGTGCCAGCAGCCGTCTAGCGGGGTTTTTAAACAATGAGCAGTTCTTC. This gives the protein CASSRLAGFLNNEQFF.

Notes on this clonotype: A much larger clone is a single base away; this may be a read error. The chain has TRBV24-1 and TRBJ2-5; D remains ambiguous. Germline loops: CDR1 KGHDR, CDR2 SFDVKD. The CDR3 loop spans 12 amino acids. Trimming left V 6 bases short and J 11 bases short, with 15 bases between. The CDR3: CATSPGDNEQYF. The DNA for the CDR3 is TGTGCCACCAGTCCGGGTGACAATGAGCAGTACTTC.

The chain is built from TRBV25-1 and TRBJ1-1; 11 bases line up with TRBD1. V lost 7 bases and J lost 10; bases outside the gene matches: 8. CDR1 MGHDK and CDR2 SYGVNS come from the germline V gene. The CDR3 loop spans 13 amino acids. CDR3 sequence: CASTLGQGAGAFF. DNA for the CDR3: TGTGCCAGCACTCTAGGACAGGGGGCAGGAGCTTTCTTT.

In its sample, this clonotype was seen a few times. This rearrangement joins TRBV6-6 to TRBJ2-1; the D gene is possibly TRBD2 (6 bases). With 2 bases removed from V and 4 bases from J, the gap between germline ends came to 6 bases. Germline V CDR1 and CDR2: MNHNY, SVGAGI (reference sequence). This CDR3 region has 13 residues. DNA for the CDR3: TGTGCCAGCAGTTACGGGAGGTACAATGAGCAGTTCTTC. This codes for CASSYGRYNEQFF.

This clonotype was observed a handful of times. The chain uses TRBV21-1 and TRBJ2-3; TRBD2, the table's D call, was not compared with the DNA. TRBV21-1 constitutes a pseudogene. This CDR3 comprises 19 residues. CDR3 nucleotides: TGTGCCAGCAGCCCCACACCCCTAGCGGGAGGACCTAGCACAGATACGCAGTATTTT. As protein: CASSPTPLAGGPSTDTQYF.

This clonotype has a handful of counts. V usage is TRBV3-1 and J usage is TRBJ2-4, with D unresolved. From germline, CDR1 is LGHDT and CDR2 YNNKEL (reference sequence). The CDR3 is made up of 16 amino acids. Trimming removed 0 bases from V and 0 bases from J, with 9 bases in between. The CDR3 DNA reads TGTGCCAGCAGCCAAGATGAGCGTTTAGCCAAAAACATTCAGTACTTC. Translated: CASSQDERLAKNIQYF. Combining the CDR3 with reference TRBV3-1 and TRBJ2-4 gives the whole variable domain DTAVSQTPKYLVTQMGNDKSIKCEQNLGHDTMYWYKQDSKKFLKIMFSYNNKELIINETVPNRFSPKSPDKAHLNLHINSLELGDSAVYFCASSQDERLAKNIQYFGAGTRLSVL.

The chain uses TRBV11-3 and TRBJ2-1; no clear D. Germline V CDR1 and CDR2: SGHNT, YENEEA. V was shortened by 4 bases and J by 5 bases, with 9 bases between the two germline ends. CDR3 length: 13 amino acids. DNA of the CDR3: TGTGCCAGCAGCTCAGGCTATAACAATGAGCAGTTCTTC. Translation gives CASSSGYNNEQFF. The whole variable domain, remainder taken from reference TRBV11-3 and TRBJ2-1, is EAGVVQSPRYKIIEKKQPVAFWCNPISGHNTLYWYLQNLGQGPELLIRYENEEAVDDSQLPKDRFSAERLKGVDSTLKIQPAELGDSAVYLCASSSGYNNEQFFGPGTRLTVL.

The V call is TRBV9, the J call TRBJ2-1; possibly TRBD2 for D (5 bases). Germline V gene data show CDR1 as SGDLS and CDR2 as YYNGEE. Trimming pared 0 bases from V and 9 bases from J, leaving 19 bases between. The CDR3 extends over 16 amino acids. CDR3 amino acids: CASSVALARGFTEQFF. As DNA, the CDR3 is TGTGCCAGCAGCGTAGCTCTGGCGAGAGGGTTCACTGAGCAGTTCTTC.

The rearrangement uses TRBV5-1 and TRBJ1-1; 7 nucleotides line up with TRBD1. V was clipped by 4 bases and J by 1 base; unmatched bases: 13. The CDR3 runs to 17 residues. The germline gives CDR1 SGHRS, CDR2 YFSETQ. For the CDR3, the DNA is TGCGCCAGCAGCCCCAAAGGGGACAGATGGACGAACACTGAAGCTTTCTTT. It codes for CASSPKGDRWTNTEAFF.

This clonotype was recorded a few times. The V and J genes are TRBV6-5 and TRBJ2-3, with 8 bases that match TRBD2. The CDR3 is made up of 14 amino acids. Per germline, CDR1 MNHEY and CDR2 SVGAGI. The V and J ends lost 5 bases and 1 base, in that order; junction bases with no gene match: 2. The DNA of the CDR3 is TGTGCCAGCAGTAGCGGGAGTGGCACAGATACGCAGTATTTT. As protein: CASSSGSGTDTQYF.

Turning to this clonotype: A much bigger clone sits one base away, suggesting this may be a read error. The gene calls are TRBV10-3 and TRBJ2-1; a weak D match, TRBD1 (6 bases). The CDR3 is 14 amino acids. Germline CDR1 and CDR2: ENHRY and SYGVKD. The CDR3: CAIWQGSSCNEQFF. The CDR3 coding sequence is TGTGCCATCTGGCAGGGGAGCTCCTGCAATGAGCAGTTCTTC.